This T cell receptor (beta chain) is drawn from a study of T cells after yellow fever vaccination. The CDR3 has 14 amino acids. After removal of 7 bases from V and 0 bases from J, the junction contained 5 bases not matched to a gene. CDR1 MGHRA and CDR2 YSYEKL come from the germline V gene. This clonotype was observed a few times. UMIs and a universal primer site were added when TCR cDNA was made by 5'RACE template switching. TCRdb re-called the 5' RACE reads through MiXCR, storing one row per CDR3 protein. The sample carries about 300,000 distinct CDR3 sequences, 6.8% recorded once. The sample in question was PBMCs, obtained roughly 45 days after the first yellow fever vaccination. The chain carries TRBV4-1 and TRBJ1-1; 7 bases are shared with TRBD1. This clonotype was sampled from a man younger than 35 who received the YFV17D yellow fever vaccine. In DNA form, the CDR3 reads TGCGCCAGCACCCCTAGGGGGCTGAACACTGAAGCTTTCTTT. It is translated as CASTPRGLNTEAFF.